One and the same sample provided the 20 T cell receptor beta chains below, sequenced in a study of T cells in Graves' hyperthyroidism and ophthalmopathy. Authors of the study amplified TCR beta CDR3 regions from RNA transcripts. HTBI primers drove first-round RT-PCR of the TCR CDR3. TCRdb called the multiplex PCR reads again in MiXCR, with one record for every CDR3 protein. Among around 660,000 distinct CDR3 sequences listed, 45% were seen once. Sequencing was carried out using peripheral blood or thyroid tissue (not recorded which). The receptors derive from an adult man with Graves' disease, either hyperthyroidism or ophthalmopathy (not recorded which).

This chain connects TRBV7-9 to TRBJ1-6; D remains ambiguous. V gave up 1 base and J gave up 5 bases, with 9 bases separating them. The CDR3 has 15 residues. In germline, CDR1 is SEHNR, CDR2 FQNEAQ (reference sequence). For the CDR3, the DNA is TGTGCCAGCAGCTTAGTTGAGAGACATAATTCACCCCTCCACTTT. It yields the protein CASSLVERHNSPLHF.

This chain's CDR3 is CASSQESGLAGSYEQYF. The CDR3, as DNA: TGTGCCAGCAGCCAAGAGTCGGGACTAGCGGGATCCTACGAGCAGTACTTC. The J gene is TRBJ2-7, the V gene TRBV2; TRBD2 agrees at 13 bases. V trimming: 6 bases; J trimming: 1 base; junction bases outside the gene matches: 9. This CDR3 is 17 amino acids long. CDR1 and CDR2 (germline): SNHLY, FYNNEI. Variable domain in full (rest from reference TRBV2 and TRBJ2-7): EPEVTQTPSHQVTQMGQEVILRCVPISNHLYFYWYRQILGQKVEFLVSFYNNEISEKSEIFDDQFSVERPDGSNFTLKIRSTKLEDSAMYFCASSQESGLAGSYEQYFGPGTRLTVT.

This clonotype has ten or more counts. The CDR3, as DNA: TGTGCCATCAGTGAGTCGGGGGTATCCGAGACCCAGTACTTC. Its translation: CAISESGVSETQYF. This sequence joins TRBV10-3 and TRBJ2-5; D could derive from TRBD1 or TRBD2 (5 bases each). The V gene's germline CDR1 is ENHRY and CDR2 SYGVKD. This CDR3 has 14 amino acids. Trimming stripped 0 bases from V and 5 bases from J, with 10 bases between.

The genes are TRBV6-5 and TRBJ1-2, with D tentatively TRBD1 (5 bases). V was clipped by 6 bases and J by 0 bases, with 8 bases between them. CDR3 length: 13 residues. CDR1 is MNHEY, CDR2 SVGAGI, per germline. The CDR3: CASRDTSNYGYTF. The CDR3, as DNA: TGTGCCAGCAGGGACACTTCTAACTATGGCTACACCTTC.

Concerning this clonotype: The conserved final phenylalanine or tryptophan is absent from the CDR3, which likely points to a read error. Because the CDR3's place on the DNA is in doubt, the DNA is left out and the CDR3 is given as listed by TCRdb. CDR3 sequence reads: CATSGGTGLDG. This chain joins TRBV15 and TRBJ1-4; the table's D call, TRBD1, was not checked against the DNA. The CDR3 is 11 residues long, ends included. Germline values: CDR1 LNHNV, CDR2 YYDKDF (reference sequence).

Turning to this clonotype: A read error may produce the germline difference seen at one junction end. V usage is TRBV20-1 and J usage is TRBJ2-2; 9 nucleotides line up with TRBD1. The length of the CDR3 is 16 residues. The germline V gene has CDR1 DFQATT and CDR2 SNEGSKA (reference sequence). In DNA form, the CDR3 reads TGCAGTGCTACAGCCCCTGACAGGGGGTACACCGGGAAGCTGTTTTTT. Protein sequence: CSATAPDRGYTGKLFF.

Turning to this clonotype: A much larger clone is a single base away; this may be a read error. The chain couples TRBV2 to TRBJ1-1; D remains unclear. Trimming removed 3 bases at V and 3 bases at J, with 8 bases between. The CDR3 totals 13 residues. The V gene's germline CDR1 is SNHLY and CDR2 FYNNEI. CDR3 DNA: TGTGCCAGCAGTGATGTGGCAGACACTGAAGCTTTCTTT. It encodes CASSDVADTEAFF.

V usage is TRBV10-3 and J usage is TRBJ1-4; 7 bases fit TRBD1. J lost 6 bases, V lost 5 bases, and 6 bases had no gene match. Germline CDR1 reads ENHRY; CDR2 reads SYGVKD. There are 14 residues in the CDR3. The CDR3 spells CAISTGDGDEKLFF. CDR3 DNA sequence: TGTGCCATCAGTACAGGGGACGGGGATGAAAAACTGTTTTTT.

In this sample, this clonotype turned up a few times. The chain uses TRBV7-9 and TRBJ2-2; no clear D. Trimming removed 4 bases from V and 2 bases from J, with 14 bases in between. CDR3 size: 16 residues. Germline V gene data show CDR1 as SEHNR and CDR2 as FQNEAQ (reference sequence). The CDR3 here is CASSSPTATNTGELFF. The CDR3 DNA sequence: TGTGCCAGCAGCTCCCCGACTGCAACCAACACCGGGGAGCTGTTTTTT.

The table lists this clonotype with many counts. The chain employs TRBV7-2 and TRBJ1-3; 7 bases align to TRBD1. Germline trimming cut 5 bases from V and 2 bases from J; bases unmatched to any gene: 6. The germline CDR1 and CDR2 sequences are SGHTA and FQGNSA. The CDR3 is 15 residues long. The CDR3 region has the DNA TGTGCCAGCAGCCCAACGACAGGGACTGGAAACACCATATATTTT. It yields the protein CASSPTTGTGNTIYF.

Worth noting for this clonotype: At one boundary the junction diverges from the germline segment, which might be a read error. The chain is built from TRBV10-3 and TRBJ1-6; no clear D. The CDR3 runs to 14 residues. In germline, CDR1 is ENHRY, CDR2 SYGVKD. The CDR3 DNA reads as TGTGCCAGCAGTGAACCCGACTCAAATTCACCCCTCCACTTT. Translated, it gives CASSEPDSNSPLHF.

The chain couples TRBV2 to TRBJ1-5; a possible D gene is TRBD1 (5 bases). With 6 bases removed from V and 3 bases from J, the gap between germline ends came to 15 bases. CDR1 SNHLY and CDR2 FYNNEI come from the germline V gene. CDR3 size: 15 residues. The CDR3 protein is CASSVGWGLNQPQHF. As DNA, the CDR3 is TGTGCCAGCAGCGTTGGTTGGGGCCTCAATCAGCCCCAGCATTTT.

This clonotype was seen repeatedly, ten times or more. CDR3 nucleotide sequence: TGTGCCAGCAGCTTAGAACAGGGCTTGACTGAAGCTTTCTTT. Translating it yields CASSLEQGLTEAFF. This chain joins TRBV7-9 and TRBJ1-1, with D maybe TRBD1 (6 bases). Germline CDR1 and CDR2: SEHNR and FQNEAQ (reference sequence). The CDR3 is 14 amino acids. Trimming removed 1 base at V and 5 bases at J, with 11 bases between.

The gene calls are TRBV7-2 and TRBJ1-5; D unclear. CDR1 and CDR2 from the germline V gene are SGHTA and FQGNSA. The germline V and J ends were trimmed by 9 bases and 5 bases, with 14 bases remaining between them. The CDR3 runs to 13 residues. The CDR3 DNA is TGTGCCAGTAGTATTATAAGGGATCAGCCCCAGCATTTT. Translated, it gives CASSIIRDQPQHF. The variable domain in full, with the rest retrieved from reference TRBV7-2 and TRBJ1-5, is GAGVSQSPSNKVTEKGKDVELRCDPISGHTALYWYRQSLGQGLEFLIYFQGNSAPDKSGLPSDRFSAERTGGSVSTLTIQRTQQEDSAVYLCASSIIRDQPQHFGDGTRLSIL.

This clonotype has more than one count but fewer than ten. This chain uses TRBV7-2 with TRBJ1-1, with unresolved D. The germline V gene has CDR1 SGHTA and CDR2 FQGNSA. Between the trimmed V and J ends, which lost 5 bases and 0 bases, there was a span of 16 bases. The CDR3 runs to 16 residues. The CDR3 loop is CASSQVNNRLNTEAFF. The DNA of the CDR3 is TGTGCCAGCAGCCAAGTAAACAACAGATTGAACACTGAAGCTTTCTTT.

In this sample, this clonotype turned up a few times. The J gene is TRBJ2-2, the V gene TRBV5-1; 9 bases match TRBD2. The CDR3 runs to 16 residues. The trim removed 1 base at V and 4 bases at J, leaving 5 bases unmatched. Germline CDR1 is SGHRS and CDR2 is YFSETQ. CDR3 amino acids: CASSLRLAGSTGELFF. The CDR3 bases are TGCGCCAGCAGCTTGCGGCTAGCGGGGAGCACCGGGGAGCTGTTTTTT.

J is TRBJ1-4 and V is TRBV7-2, with D unclear. V lost 8 bases and J lost 6, with 13 bases in between. CDR3 length: 13 amino acids. CDR1 and CDR2 (germline): SGHTA, FQGNSA. The DNA of the CDR3 is TGTGCCAGCTGGCTAGCGGTGGATGAAAAACTGTTTTTT. It translates to CASWLAVDEKLFF.

This clonotype has at least ten counts. The chain employs TRBV29-1 and TRBJ2-5, with TRBD2 matching over 7 bases. CDR1 SQVTM and CDR2 ANQGSEA come from the germline V gene. Trimming at V came to 7 bases and at J to 4 bases, leaving 9 bases not matched to a gene. The CDR3 totals 13 residues. The CDR3, as DNA: TGCAGCGCTAGCCCTGGACTAGTAGAGACCCAGTACTTC. Residues: CSASPGLVETQYF.

This clonotype was seen at least ten times. J is TRBJ2-7 and V is TRBV7-2; weak D call: TRBD2 (6 bases). V was cut by 3 bases and J by 2 bases, with 11 bases left in between. CDR1 and CDR2 (germline): SGHTA, FQGNSA. The CDR3 loop spans 14 amino acids. The CDR3 protein is CASSFRLGPYEQYF. CDR3 bases: TGTGCCAGCAGCTTCCGACTAGGGCCCTACGAGCAGTACTTC.

The V gene is TRBV7-2, the J gene TRBJ2-7, with no clear D. The CDR3 is 16 residues long. Deletions cut 6 bases from V and 6 bases from J, with 24 bases between. In germline, CDR1 is SGHTA, CDR2 FQGNSA. CDR3 sequence (DNA): TGTGCCAGCAGTTTTCGAAGGACCCTAGGAGCATCCGAGCAGTACTTC. This codes for CASSFRRTLGASEQYF.